This T cell receptor (beta chain) originates from a study of shared clonotypes between healthy human individuals. About the research overall: Donor ages ranged 18 to 49 years: two women, a few men. Per donor, three plates held CD4 naive cells, three held CD4 memory, two held CD8 naive and one held CD8 memory.

Naive CD8 cells, CD45RO-negative and positively selected for CCR7, excluded terminally differentiated effector memory CD45RA+ cells. This CDR3 contains 16 residues. The ends were cut back, 5 bases at V and 4 bases at J, with 21 bases in the middle. Germline CDR1 reads SGHTA; CDR2 reads FQGNSA. Clones were read by immunoSEQ multiplex PCR, and TCRdb kept only the in-frame ones, dropping some. In the table there are about 2 million clones, over 85% of which are singletons. The sample consisted of naive CD8+ T cells sorted from blood. The TCR comes from a man aged 18-30 years in good health. The V gene is TRBV7-2, the J gene TRBJ2-7, with D possibly being TRBD2 (7 bases). This CDR3 is CASSPKGGLADYEQYF. CDR3 DNA sequence: TGTGCCAGCAGCCCTAAGGGGGGGCTAGCGGATTACGAGCAGTACTTC.